This TCR beta chain emerged from a study of type 1 regulatory T cells. Study-wide background: This in vitro CD4 product, T-allo10, is enriched for Tr1 cells and alloantigen-specific.

This clonotype showed up just a few times. Antigen unknown. V trimming: 3 bases; J trimming: 7 bases; junction bases outside the gene matches: 6. Germline-derived CDR1 and CDR2 are MNHEY and SVGAGI. The CDR3 consists of 14 residues. TCRdb analysed the reads with MiXCR anew, one entry per CDR3 protein. This sample has 24,000 or so distinct CDR3 sequences, with around half found just once. The TCR was taken from a human donor in good health. Sequenced material: cultured T cells, either the whole culture or a sorted T cell fraction (not recorded which). V usage is TRBV6-5 and J usage is TRBJ2-1; 7 nucleotides align to TRBD2. CDR3 nucleotide sequence: TGTGCCAGCAGTTATAGCCTAGCGGTTAATGAGCAGTTCTTC. Its protein is CASSYSLAVNEQFF.